A selection of T cell receptor beta chains follows, all from one sample in a study of human T cells and chemical hapten exposure. TCRdb passed the RACE reads through MiXCR, listing each CDR3 protein once. The data show tens of thousands of distinct CDR3 sequences, 7% to 10% seen once. Source: whole blood, taken in connection with sensitization to the hapten diphenylcyclopropenone (DPC). The receptor source for this set is a woman aged 40 to 55 with alopecia areata. Some clones in this sample may be carry-over from other donors' samples. The CDR3 runs from the conserved cysteine through the conserved F or W. D genes are given only for firm matches. The size entry is marked missing in some rows and otherwise reads once, few, many or a size class.

TRBV5-1,.,TRBJ2-3,.,CASSLVGGTQYF,TGCGCCAGCAGCTTGGTAGGGGGTACGCAGTATTTT
TRBV9,.,TRBJ1-1,.,CASSGTMNTEAFF,TGTGCCAGCAGCGGGACTATGAACACTGAAGCTTTCTTT
TRBV6-6,many,TRBJ1-6,.,CASSYSDLNSPLHF,TGTGCCAGCAGTTACTCGGATCTAAATTCACCCCTCCACTTT
TRBV6-5,medium-sized,TRBJ1-1,.,CASNIQGSTEAFF,TGTGCCAGTAACATACAGGGTTCCACTGAAGCTTTCTTT
TRBV27,.,TRBJ2-2,TRBD1,CASSLGQMNTGELFF,TGTGCCAGCAGTTTGGGACAGATGAACACCGGGGAGCTGTTTTTT
TRBV6-2/TRBV6-3,.,TRBJ1-5,.,CASSYSSGGDQPQHF,TGTGCCAGCAGTTACAGTTCTGGGGGCGATCAGCCCCAGCATTTT
TRBV7-6,many,TRBJ2-1,.,CASSSPWDKNNEQFF,TGTGCCAGCAGCTCGCCTTGGGACAAAAACAATGAGCAGTTCTTC
TRBV7-3,many,TRBJ2-2,.,CASSLISSGRGTGELFF,TGTGCCAGCAGCTTAATTTCTTCAGGGAGAGGCACCGGGGAGCTGTTTTTT
TRBV4-3,many,TRBJ2-3,.,CASSPSEGMDKYF,TGCGCCAGCAGCCCAAGCGAGGGGATGGATAAGTATTTT
TRBV18,many,TRBJ2-7,.,CASSPFRGEQYF,TGTGCCAGCTCACCCTTCAGGGGCGAGCAGTACTTC
TRBV13,many,TRBJ2-5,TRBD2,CASSFPRGGGVETQYF,TGTGCCAGCAGCTTCCCCCGCGGCGGGGGGGTCGAGACCCAGTACTTC
TRBV7-2,few,TRBJ2-3,.,CASSLAAVLEYTQYF,TGTGCCAGCAGCTTAGCTGCGGTACTAGAGTATACGCAGTATTTT
TRBV2,once,TRBJ2-7,TRBD1,CASRHPGQGYEQYF,TGTGCCAGCCGTCACCCGGGACAGGGTTACGAGCAGTACTTC
TRBV9,few,TRBJ2-7,.,CASSVVSGFSGEQYF,TGTGCCAGCAGCGTAGTCTCGGGGTTTTCCGGAGAGCAGTACTTC
TRBV6-1,few,TRBJ2-2,TRBD2,CASSRRGVNTGELFF,TGTGCCAGCAGTCGGCGGGGGGTAAACACCGGGGAGCTGTTTTTT
TRBV5-1,.,TRBJ2-3,TRBD2,CASSFGLAGDTQYF,TGCGCCAGCAGCTTCGGTCTAGCGGGTGATACGCAGTATTTT
TRBV7-2,.,TRBJ2-1,TRBD2,CASSLLAGQRDEQFF,TGTGCCAGCAGTCTACTAGCGGGGCAAAGGGATGAGCAGTTCTTC
TRBV7-9,few,TRBJ1-2,TRBD1,CASSPPPRTGFGYTF,TGTGCCAGCAGCCCCCCCCCGAGGACAGGGTTTGGCTACACCTTC
TRBV9,once,TRBJ1-1,.,CASSVDLRGATEAFF,TGTGCCAGCAGCGTAGACTTGAGGGGGGCGACTGAAGCTTTCTTT
TRBV6-2/TRBV6-3,.,TRBJ2-1,TRBD2,CASSSPGTSNEQFF,TGTGCCAGCAGTTCCCCCGGGACTAGCAATGAGCAGTTCTTC
TRBV14,few,TRBJ1-1,.,CASSQDGYTEAFF,TGTGCCAGCAGCCAAGATGGTTACACTGAAGCTTTCTTT
TRBV20-1,.,TRBJ1-5,.,CSALGRSDQPQHF,TGCAGTGCTCTTGGAAGGTCGGATCAGCCCCAGCATTTT
TRBV3-1,many,TRBJ2-7,.,CASSQRALYEQYF,TGTGCCAGCAGCCAACGGGCGCTCTACGAGCAGTACTTC
TRBV30,.,TRBJ2-1,.,CAWRHYNEQFF,TGTGCCTGGCGACACTACAATGAGCAGTTCTTC
TRBV4-1,.,TRBJ2-7,TRBD2,CASSPTSDEQYF,TGCGCCAGCAGCCCGACTAGCGACGAGCAGTACTTC
TRBV20-1,many,TRBJ1-5,.,CSAVTELSNQPQHF,TGCAGTGCTGTTACAGAGCTAAGCAATCAGCCCCAGCATTTT
TRBV5-4,many,TRBJ1-2,.,CASSAFLDGAVIYGGYTF,TGTGCCAGCAGCGCCTTCTTAGACGGCGCAGTAATATATGGAGGCTACACCTTC
TRBV20-1,many,TRBJ1-4,.,CSATNTATNEKLFF,TGCAGTGCTACCAACACTGCAACTAATGAAAAACTGTTTTTT
TRBV10-3,.,TRBJ2-7,.,CAITITASSYEQYF,TGTGCCATCACCATCACTGCTAGCTCCTACGAGCAGTACTTC
TRBV9,many,TRBJ1-4,TRBD1,CASSPTPGTENEKLFF,TGTGCCAGCAGCCCGACTCCCGGGACAGAGAATGAAAAACTGTTTTTT
TRBV14,many,TRBJ2-2,TRBD2,CASSRERPGGTNTGELFF,TGTGCCAGCAGCCGAGAGCGACCGGGGGGGACGAACACCGGGGAGCTGTTTTTT